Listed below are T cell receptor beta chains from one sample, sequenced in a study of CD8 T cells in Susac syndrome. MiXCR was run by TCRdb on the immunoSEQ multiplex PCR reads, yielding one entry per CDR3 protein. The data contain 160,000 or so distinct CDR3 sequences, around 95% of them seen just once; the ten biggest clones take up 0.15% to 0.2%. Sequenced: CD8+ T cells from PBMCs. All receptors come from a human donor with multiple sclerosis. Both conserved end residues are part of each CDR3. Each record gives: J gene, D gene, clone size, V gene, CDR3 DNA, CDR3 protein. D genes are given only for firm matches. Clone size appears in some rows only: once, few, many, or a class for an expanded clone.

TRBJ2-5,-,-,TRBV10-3,TGTGCCATCAGTGAGGACGGGGCCGGGGAGACCCAGTACTTC,CAISEDGAGETQYF
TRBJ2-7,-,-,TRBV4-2,TGTGCCAGCAGCCAAGGCTACACTTCCTACGAGCAGTACTTC,CASSQGYTSYEQYF
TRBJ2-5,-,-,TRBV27,TGTGCCAGCAGTTTATCAAAGTACCAAGAGACCCAGTACTTC,CASSLSKYQETQYF
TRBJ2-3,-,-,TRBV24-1,TGTGCCACCAGTGATTTGCGGGGGACAACCAGCACAGATACGCAGTATTTT,CATSDLRGTTSTDTQYF
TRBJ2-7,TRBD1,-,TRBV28,TGTGCCAGCACCTCCTTCGGACAGGGGTTGGGCGAGCAGTATTTC,CASTSFGQGLGEQYF
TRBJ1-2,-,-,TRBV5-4,TGTGCCAGCAGCTTGGGTGGACAGCATTACTATGGCTACACCTTC,CASSLGGQHYYGYTF
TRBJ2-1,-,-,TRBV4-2,TGTGCCAGCAGCCAAGGGACCCCCTCGGAGCAGTTCTTC,CASSQGTPSEQFF
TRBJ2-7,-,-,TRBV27,TGTGCCAGCAGCCGCCTGGGGGCCTACGAGCAGTACTTC,CASSRLGAYEQYF
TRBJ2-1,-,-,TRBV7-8,TGTGCCAGCAGCTTAGAAGAGACTAGAGGTTACGTGGAGGATATTGAGCAGTTCTTC,CASSLEETRGYVEDIEQFF
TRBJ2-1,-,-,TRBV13,TGTGCCAGCAGCCCTGGGGGCGGGACGGGTCATGAGCAGTTCTTC,CASSPGGGTGHEQFF
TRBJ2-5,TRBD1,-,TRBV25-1,TGTGCCAGTGGACAGGGGAGAGCTCAAGAGACCCAGTACTTC,CASGQGRAQETQYF
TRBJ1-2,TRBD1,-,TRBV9,TGTGCCAGCAGCATAGGACAGGGCGACTATGGCTACACCTTC,CASSIGQGDYGYTF
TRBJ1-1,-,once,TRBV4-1,TGCGCCAGCAGCCAGGCTTTAACCGGGACGGGTGAAGCTTTCTTT,CASSQALTGTGEAFF
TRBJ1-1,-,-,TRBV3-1,TGTGCCAGCAGCCAAGAGTTACCGATGAACACTGAAGCTTTCTTT,CASSQELPMNTEAFF
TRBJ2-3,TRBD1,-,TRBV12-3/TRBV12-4,TGTGCCAGCAGGAAGTACAGGGGGCTGACAGATACGCAGTATTTT,CASRKYRGLTDTQYF
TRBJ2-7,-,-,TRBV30,TGTGCCTGGAGTGTGGGGTCTGGGGCCTACGAGCAGTACTTC,CAWSVGSGAYEQYF
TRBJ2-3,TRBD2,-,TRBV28,TGTGCCAGCAGTTCAGCGGGGGGGGAGACAGATACGCAGTATTTT,CASSSAGGETDTQYF